The rows below give T cell receptor beta chains drawn from one sample of a study of glioma-infiltrating T cells. From the multiplex PCR reads, TCRdb called clonotypes with MiXCR, one entry per CDR3 protein. The profile shows about 89,000 distinct CDR3 sequences, less than 30% of them singletons. Sample: glioma tissue, nonneoplastic brain tissue, or PBMCs (not recorded which). The receptors originated from a human donor with low-grade glioma or glioblastoma, undergoing nonglioma brain surgery, or in good health (not recorded which). Each CDR3 is given with its conserved first and last residue. A D gene is named only where the DNA matches it firmly. Clone size appears in some rows only: once, few, many, or a class for an expanded clone.

v_gene,j_gene,d_gene,abundance,CDR3nt,CDR3aa
TRBV5-1,TRBJ1-2,.,once,TGCGCCAGCAGCCTGCGGAGGGAGTCCGATGGCTACACCTTC,CASSLRRESDGYTF
TRBV20-1,TRBJ2-5,.,many,TGCAGTGCTAATTACGGGCGGAGGGATGAGACCCAGTACTTC,CSANYGRRDETQYF
TRBV20-1,TRBJ2-3,.,many,TGCAGTGCTAGAGACAGTCTGGGGGCAGATACGCAGTATTTT,CSARDSLGADTQYF
TRBV4-1,TRBJ1-4,.,few,TGCGCCAGCAGCCAAGAAGGCCTAAGGGTCGAAAAACTGTTTTTT,CASSQEGLRVEKLFF
TRBV18,TRBJ2-1,.,many,TGTGCCAGCTCAGCGCCCGTAGTCTACAATGAGCAGTTCTTC,CASSAPVVYNEQFF
TRBV27,TRBJ2-7,.,.,TGTGCCAGCAGTTCTCCGAAACAGGGATCCTACGAGCAGTACTTC,CASSSPKQGSYEQYF
TRBV29-1,TRBJ2-3,.,many,TGCAGCGTGACCGGACAGCCGGGCACCCCACACACAGATACGCAGTATTTT,CSVTGQPGTPHTDTQYF
TRBV12-3/TRBV12-4,TRBJ2-7,.,many,TGTGCCAGCACCAAGAGGGGGTCCTACGAGCAGTACTTC,CASTKRGSYEQYF
TRBV3-1,TRBJ2-5,TRBD2,many,TGTGCCAGCAGCCCTGATAGCGGGTACCAAGAGACCCAGTACTTC,CASSPDSGYQETQYF
TRBV27,TRBJ1-5,.,many,TGTGCCAGCAGTTCCCCGAGGGAGCTCAATCAGCCCCAGCATTTT,CASSSPRELNQPQHF
TRBV20-1,TRBJ2-1,.,.,TGCAGTGCTCCGTTACGTGCCAATGAGCAGTTCTTC,CSAPLRANEQFF
TRBV20-1,TRBJ1-1,.,many,TGCAGTGCTAGAGGCCACACTGAAGCTTTCTTT,CSARGHTEAFF
TRBV11-3,TRBJ1-1,.,.,TGTGCCAGCAGCCTACGTCCGGACGGGCAAGCTTTCTTT,CASSLRPDGQAFF
TRBV7-2,TRBJ2-3,.,many,TGTGCCAGCAGCTTATATGGAGATACGCAGTATTTT,CASSLYGDTQYF
TRBV6-1,TRBJ2-3,.,many,TGTGCCAGCAGTTGGCAGGACACAGATACGCAGTATTTT,CASSWQDTDTQYF
TRBV18,TRBJ2-7,TRBD1,many,TGTGCCAGCTCACCAACAGGCTCAGGGACAGACGAGCAGTACTTC,CASSPTGSGTDEQYF
TRBV3-1,TRBJ2-2,.,few,TGTGCCAGCAGCCAAGATCGTCTAAGGGGGTTGAACACCGGGGAGCTGTTTTTT,CASSQDRLRGLNTGELFF
TRBV6-1,TRBJ2-7,.,many,TGTGCCAGCAGTGAAGCGGGGGCGAATGACGTGAGGTACTTC,CASSEAGANDVRYF
TRBV2,TRBJ2-1,.,many,TGTGCCAGCAGTGACAGGTTTCCCTACAATGAGCAGTTCTTC,CASSDRFPYNEQFF
TRBV27,TRBJ2-2,.,many,TGTGCCAGCAGTGACAGGTGGGCTCGAATCACCGGGGAGCTGTTTTTT,CASSDRWARITGELFF
TRBV27,TRBJ2-1,.,many,TGTGCCAGCAGTTTAACCATAGGCAATGAGCAGTTCTTC,CASSLTIGNEQFF
TRBV20-1,TRBJ2-7,TRBD2,many,TGCAGTGCTAGGGAAAGCGGGACTTCGGGCGAGCAGTACTTC,CSARESGTSGEQYF
TRBV12-3/TRBV12-4,TRBJ1-3,.,.,TGTGCCAGCAGCCCAAGACAGGCAAGCTCTGGAAACACCATATATTTT,CASSPRQASSGNTIYF
TRBV7-9,TRBJ2-3,TRBD1,many,TGTGCCAGCAGCTTCCCAGGGGGAAGAAAGGGTACGCAGTATTTT,CASSFPGGRKGTQYF
TRBV6-2/TRBV6-3,TRBJ1-2,TRBD1,once,TGTGCCAGCAGTGTAGGACAGGGCTATGGCTACACCTTC,CASSVGQGYGYTF
TRBV19,TRBJ1-3,.,.,TGTGCCAGTACTCCCGGACAGATATTCTCTGGAAACACCATATATTTT,CASTPGQIFSGNTIYF
TRBV29-1,TRBJ2-7,TRBD1,many,TGCAGCGTTGCTCGGACAGGAGGCGTTGAGCAGTACTTC,CSVARTGGVEQYF
TRBV12-3/TRBV12-4,TRBJ1-5,TRBD1,few,TGTGCCAGCAGTTGGAGGGGGACAGGGGGCAATCAGCCCCAGCATTTT,CASSWRGTGGNQPQHF
TRBV29-1,TRBJ2-7,TRBD1,.,TGCAGCGTTGAAAAGACAGGGGCCTACGAGCAGTACTTC,CSVEKTGAYEQYF
TRBV2,TRBJ1-4,TRBD1,few,TGTGCCAGCAGTTATACAGGGGGGAATGAAAAACTGTTTTTT,CASSYTGGNEKLFF
TRBV20-1,TRBJ2-6,.,many,TGCAGTGCTAGTGTTGGCAGTAGCTCTGGGGCCAACGTCCTGACTTTC,CSASVGSSSGANVLTF
TRBV30,TRBJ1-2,.,.,TGTGCCTGGAGTTACGAGGAGAACTATGGCTACACCTTC,CAWSYEENYGYTF
TRBV18,TRBJ1-1,TRBD1,once,TGCGCCAGCTCACCGAAGTCGCGGGGACAGGGCATGTCGGCTTTCTTT,CASSPKSRGQGMSAFF
TRBV6-2/TRBV6-3,TRBJ2-1,TRBD1,.,TGTGCCAGCAGTCCGGGACAGGGGGCCTACAATGAGCAGTTCTTC,CASSPGQGAYNEQFF
TRBV5-4,TRBJ1-2,TRBD1,.,TGTGCCAGCAGCTTGGGGGACAGAGAAAACTATGGCTACACCTTC,CASSLGDRENYGYTF
TRBV6-1,TRBJ2-7,TRBD2,.,TGTGCCAGCAGCCCACGGGGACTAGCGGGGGGGCGTTCCTACGAGCAGTACTTC,CASSPRGLAGGRSYEQYF
TRBV20-1,TRBJ2-3,.,many,TGCAGTGCTAGACTGGGACACCCAGTGGAGCAGTATTTT,CSARLGHPVEQYF
TRBV12-3/TRBV12-4,TRBJ1-2,.,.,TGTGCCAGCAGTTTATCCCCGGCCTATGGCTACACCTTC,CASSLSPAYGYTF
TRBV6-1,TRBJ2-1,TRBD1,many,TGTGCCAGCAGTTACAGTGCTTCGACAGGGGTCAATGAGCAGTTCTTC,CASSYSASTGVNEQFF
TRBV6-1,TRBJ2-2,.,many,TGTGCCAGCAGCGACAGCGCGAACACCGGGGAGCTGTTTTTT,CASSDSANTGELFF
TRBV7-2,TRBJ1-1,TRBD1,many,TGTGCCAGCAGCTCCGCAGGGGGACGCGACACTGAAGCTTTCTTT,CASSSAGGRDTEAFF
TRBV11-2,TRBJ2-5,.,few,TGTGCCAGCAGCTTAGAGACAGCGGTGGAGACCCAGTACTTC,CASSLETAVETQYF
TRBV4-1,TRBJ1-5,TRBD1,.,TGCGCCAGCAGCCAAGGGACAGGGATTTGCAATCAGCCCCAGCATTTT,CASSQGTGICNQPQHF
TRBV2,TRBJ2-7,TRBD1,many,TGTGCCAGCAGTGAAGAGCGGACAGGGACCTACGAGCAGTACTTC,CASSEERTGTYEQYF
TRBV15,TRBJ1-2,.,many,TGTGCCACCAGCAGAGTTAGGGATGGCTACACCTTC,CATSRVRDGYTF
TRBV18,TRBJ2-5,TRBD1,.,TGTGCCAGCTCCCCACCCCAGACAGGGGGGTACCAAGAGACCCAGTACTTC,CASSPPQTGGYQETQYF
TRBV19,TRBJ2-3,.,few,TGTGCCAGTAGTATTAGAGATACGCAGTATTTT,CASSIRDTQYF
TRBV5-1,TRBJ2-2,TRBD2,.,TGCGCCAGCAGCTTGTCACTAGCGGGACCCGGGGAGCTGTTTTTT,CASSLSLAGPGELFF
TRBV19,TRBJ2-4,.,many,TGTGCCAGTCAGCCGGACACGGCCAAAAACATTCAGTACTTC,CASQPDTAKNIQYF